These 14 T cell receptor beta chains were sequenced from one sample in a study of blood T cell repertoires in COVID-19. Clones were sequenced by immunoSEQ multiplex PCR, and TCRdb holds only the in-frame ones, with some missing. The sample has roughly 100,000 clones; more than 75% are singletons. The source material was peripheral blood. All receptors come from a man aged 60 to 69 with active or convalescent COVID-19.

This clone was picked up one time. The J gene is TRBJ1-2, the V gene TRBV4-1; 9 nucleotides align to TRBD1. The CDR3 is made up of 16 amino acids. V gave up 6 bases and J gave up 1 base; unmatched junction bases: 9. Germline V gene data show CDR1 as MGHRA and CDR2 as YSYEKL. CDR3 nucleotides: TGCGCCAGCAGGCCGGACAGGGGTCGAATTAACTATGGCTACACCTTC. This sequence encodes CASRPDRGRINYGYTF.

This clone was found once. This sequence joins TRBV29-1 and TRBJ2-1, with TRBD2 matching 8 bases. V gave up 5 bases and J gave up 0 bases; unmatched junction bases: 6. The germline CDR1 and CDR2 sequences are SQVTM and ANQGSEA. The CDR3 covers 15 residues. The CDR3 DNA reads as TGCAGCGTTCGAAACGGGACTAGCTCCTACAATGAGCAGTTCTTC. Residues: CSVRNGTSSYNEQFF.

This chain joins TRBV7-3 and TRBJ2-1; TRBD2 aligns across 9 bases. The CDR3 is made up of 14 amino acids. Germline V gene sequence: CDR1 SGHTA, CDR2 FQGTGA. With V trimmed by 6 bases and J by 5 bases, 5 bases remained unmatched. The CDR3 sequence is CASSPSSGNNEQFF. Written as DNA, the CDR3 is TGTGCCAGCAGTCCATCTAGCGGGAACAATGAGCAGTTCTTC.

The chain recombines TRBV5-1 with TRBJ2-3, with 7 bases fitting TRBD2. Germline values: CDR1 SGHRS, CDR2 YFSETQ. The J segment lost 4 bases and the V segment lost 4 bases, leaving 9 bases of the junction unmatched. CDR3 length: 15 residues. The CDR3 reads CASSIGGRPSDTQYF. The CDR3 DNA sequence: TGCGCCAGCAGCATCGGGGGGAGACCTTCAGATACGCAGTATTTT. Drawing the rest from reference TRBV5-1 and TRBJ2-3, the complete variable domain is KAGVTQTPRYLIKTRGQQVTLSCSPISGHRSVSWYQQTPGQGLQFLFEYFSETQRNKGNFPGRFSGRQFSNSRSEMNVSTLELGDSALYLCASSIGGRPSDTQYFGPGTRLTVL.

The chain employs TRBV5-5 and TRBJ1-2; 11 positions agree with TRBD1. Germline values: CDR1 SGHKS, CDR2 YYEKEE (reference sequence). This CDR3 is 16 amino acids long. The V segment lost 1 base and the J segment 7 bases; nucleotides outside the gene matches: 9. CDR3 amino acids: CASSLYGGQGAGGYTF. The DNA of the CDR3 is TGTGCCAGCAGCTTGTATGGCGGACAGGGGGCAGGTGGCTACACCTTC.

V gene TRBV11-3 combines with J gene TRBJ1-2; no firm D call. Trimming took 5 bases from V and 4 from J, leaving 11 bases between them. CDR3 size: 13 residues. Germline CDR1 is SGHNT and CDR2 is YENEEA. The CDR3 DNA reads TGTGCCAGCAGCCCTATGAACTCCTATGGCTACACCTTC. Amino acids: CASSPMNSYGYTF.

This clone has only a few counts. This rearrangement joins TRBV28 to TRBJ1-2, with D maybe TRBD1 (6 bases). The germline V gene encodes CDR1 MDHEN and CDR2 SYDVKM. The V gene lost 2 bases and the J gene lost 7 bases, with 8 bases spanning the gap. The CDR3 is 12 residues long. DNA for the CDR3: TGTGCCAGCAGTTTACCAGGGGTTGGCTACACCTTC. Amino acid sequence: CASSLPGVGYTF.

This chain links TRBV5-1 with TRBJ2-5; 7 bases are shared with TRBD1. This CDR3 spans 15 amino acids. After removal of 4 bases from V and 1 base from J, the junction contained 7 bases not matched to a gene. Looked up from germline, CDR1 is SGHRS and CDR2 is YFSETQ. The CDR3 sequence: CASSNPRDSQETQYF. CDR3 DNA: TGCGCCAGCAGCAACCCCCGGGACAGCCAAGAGACCCAGTACTTC. Filled out from reference TRBV5-1 and TRBJ2-5, the complete variable domain reads KAGVTQTPRYLIKTRGQQVTLSCSPISGHRSVSWYQQTPGQGLQFLFEYFSETQRNKGNFPGRFSGRQFSNSRSEMNVSTLELGDSALYLCASSNPRDSQETQYFGPGTRLLVL.

This clone appeared a single time. This chain links TRBV7-8 with TRBJ2-7, with a weak D call TRBD2 (6 bases). Germline values: CDR1 SGHVS, CDR2 FQNEAQ. The CDR3 covers 16 residues. V was shortened by 1 base and J by 1 base, with 14 bases between the two germline ends. The CDR3 loop is CASSLVGQGGSYEQYF. The DNA for the CDR3 is TGTGCCAGCAGCTTAGTGGGTCAGGGAGGATCCTACGAGCAGTACTTC. Looking up the rest from reference TRBV7-8 and TRBJ2-7 gives the full variable domain: GAGVSQSPRYKVAKRGQDVALRCDPISGHVSLFWYQQALGQGPEFLTYFQNEAQLDKSGLPSDRFFAERPEGSVSTLKIQRTQQEDSAVYLCASSLVGQGGSYEQYFGPGTRLTVT.

The rearrangement joins TRBV6-2 or TRBV6-3 to TRBJ2-2, with 7 bases aligning to TRBD2. The CDR3 runs to 17 residues. The J segment lost 2 bases and the V segment lost 0 bases, leaving 6 bases of the junction unmatched. From germline, CDR1 is MNHEY and CDR2 SVGEGT. As DNA, the CDR3 is TGTGCCAGCAGTTACTCGAAGTCTAGCGGAAACACCGGGGAGCTGTTTTTT. The encoded protein is CASSYSKSSGNTGELFF.

A few counts support this clone. The V call is TRBV5-4, the J call TRBJ1-1; 7 positions match TRBD1. Trimming removed 4 bases from V and 8 bases from J; junction bases left unmatched: 11. CDR1 and CDR2 (germline): SGHNT, YYREEE (reference sequence). The CDR3 extends over 14 amino acids. The CDR3 DNA reads as TGTGCCAGCAGCCCGGGACAGCCCCTACGGGAAGCTTTCTTT. Its protein product is CASSPGQPLREAFF.

The table lists this clone with a few counts. The chain uses TRBV9 and TRBJ2-3, with D perhaps TRBD1 (6 bases). Germline lookup yields CDR1 SGDLS and CDR2 YYNGEE. V shed 0 bases and J shed 0 bases, with 8 bases lying between them. The CDR3 has 15 amino acids. The DNA of the CDR3 is TGTGCCAGCAGCGTAGGGACAGTTAGCACAGATACGCAGTATTTT. Its protein is CASSVGTVSTDTQYF.

The V and J genes are TRBV30 and TRBJ1-1; weak D call: TRBD1 (6 bases). Looked up from germline, CDR1 is GTSNPN and CDR2 is SVGIG (reference sequence). V was shortened by 2 bases and J by 6 bases, with 25 bases between the two germline ends. The CDR3 runs to 17 residues. CDR3 in DNA: TGTGCCTGGAGTACCTCGCCGTGGCAGGGGATGAGGGCTGAAGCTTTCTTT. Translation gives CAWSTSPWQGMRAEAFF.

This sequence joins TRBV4-3 and TRBJ1-4; TRBD1 aligns across 12 bases. Trimming cost V 1 base and J 1 base; bases outside gene matches: 4. Germline CDR1 reads LGHNA; CDR2 reads YSLEER. The CDR3 is 18 amino acids. DNA for the CDR3: TGCGCCAGCAGCCAAGGGGGACAGGGGGCTCGAACTAATGAAAAACTGTTTTTT. It translates to CASSQGGQGARTNEKLFF.